This TCR beta chain was captured by sequencing in a study of CD8 T cells in ankylosing spondylitis. This clonotype was recorded a few times. What it binds is unknown. V shed 6 bases and J 5 bases; nucleotides not matched to a gene: 8. Germline CDR1 SGHTA, CDR2 FQGTGA. This CDR3 contains 15 residues. Study results and limitations: Prior literature has documented some motif variants in synovial fluid and blood from reactive arthritis. A TCR beta motif of several highly homologous variants appeared characteristic of ankylosing spondylitis blood.

MiXCR was run by TCRdb on the 5' RACE reads, yielding one entry per CDR3 protein. The repertoire holds around 250,000 distinct CDR3 sequences, with approximately 30% as singletons. The clonotype was recovered from a male donor with ankylosing spondylitis or in good health (not recorded which). The chain recombines TRBV7-3 with TRBJ1-4, with 8 positions matching TRBD1. Sequenced material: blood, either unsorted or a sorted T cell fraction (not recorded which). The CDR3 DNA reads as TGTGCCAGCAGTTCAGGACAGGGCCGGAATGAAAAACTGTTTTTT. It translates to CASSSGQGRNEKLFF.